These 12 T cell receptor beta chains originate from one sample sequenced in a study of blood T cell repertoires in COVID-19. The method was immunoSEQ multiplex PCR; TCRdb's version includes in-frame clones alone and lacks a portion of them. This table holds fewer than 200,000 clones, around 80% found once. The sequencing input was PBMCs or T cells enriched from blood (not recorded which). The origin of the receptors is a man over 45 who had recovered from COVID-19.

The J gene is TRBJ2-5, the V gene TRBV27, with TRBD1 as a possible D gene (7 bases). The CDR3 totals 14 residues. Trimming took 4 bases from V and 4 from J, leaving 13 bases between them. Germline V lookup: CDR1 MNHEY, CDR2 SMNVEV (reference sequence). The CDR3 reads CASSSQGGRETQYF. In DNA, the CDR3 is TGTGCCAGCAGTTCTCAGGGGGGCAGAGAGACCCAGTACTTC.

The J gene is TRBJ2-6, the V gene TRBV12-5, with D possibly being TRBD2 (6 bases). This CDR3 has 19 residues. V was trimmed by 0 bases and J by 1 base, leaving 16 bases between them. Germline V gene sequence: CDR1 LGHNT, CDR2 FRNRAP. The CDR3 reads CASGLVGLRGKSGANVLTF. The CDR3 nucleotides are TGTGCTAGTGGTTTGGTGGGACTGCGCGGTAAATCTGGGGCCAACGTCCTGACTTTC.

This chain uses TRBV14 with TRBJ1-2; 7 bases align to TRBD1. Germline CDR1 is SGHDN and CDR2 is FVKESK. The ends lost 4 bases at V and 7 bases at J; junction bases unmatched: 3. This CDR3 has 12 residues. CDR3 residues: CASSRDRVGYTF. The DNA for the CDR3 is TGTGCCAGCAGCCGAGACAGGGTTGGCTACACCTTC.

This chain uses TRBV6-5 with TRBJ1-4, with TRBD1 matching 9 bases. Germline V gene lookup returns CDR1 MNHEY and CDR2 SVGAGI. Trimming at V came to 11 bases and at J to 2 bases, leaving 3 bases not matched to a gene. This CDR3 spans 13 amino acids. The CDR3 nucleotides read TGTGCCGGACAGGGGTACACTAATGAAAAACTGTTTTTT. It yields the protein CAGQGYTNEKLFF.

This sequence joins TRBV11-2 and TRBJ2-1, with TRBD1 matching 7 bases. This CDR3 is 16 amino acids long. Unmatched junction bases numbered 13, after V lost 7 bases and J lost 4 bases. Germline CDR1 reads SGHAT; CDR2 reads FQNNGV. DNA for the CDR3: TGTGCCAGCATCCCAGGGGGATCGGCGTTTTACAATGAGCAGTTCTTC. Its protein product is CASIPGGSAFYNEQFF.

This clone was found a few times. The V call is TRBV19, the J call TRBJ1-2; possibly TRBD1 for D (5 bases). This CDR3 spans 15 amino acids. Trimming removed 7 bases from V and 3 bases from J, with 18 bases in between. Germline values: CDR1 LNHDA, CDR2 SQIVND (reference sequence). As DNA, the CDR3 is TGTGCCAGTAAATCAGGGTCTGGAATCGACTATGGCTACACCTTC. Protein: CASKSGSGIDYGYTF. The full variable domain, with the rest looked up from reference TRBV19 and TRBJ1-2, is DGGITQSPKYLFRKEGQNVTLSCEQNLNHDAMYWYRQDPGQGLRLIYYSQIVNDFQKGDIAEGYSVSREKKESFPLTVTSAQKNPTAFYLCASKSGSGIDYGYTFGSGTRLTVV.

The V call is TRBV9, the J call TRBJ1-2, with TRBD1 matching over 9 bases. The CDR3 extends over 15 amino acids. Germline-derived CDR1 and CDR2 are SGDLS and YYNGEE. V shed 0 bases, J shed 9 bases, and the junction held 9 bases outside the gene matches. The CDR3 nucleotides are TGTGCCAGCAGCGTAGAGGAATACAGGGGGCTGAGCTACACCTTC. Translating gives CASSVEEYRGLSYTF.

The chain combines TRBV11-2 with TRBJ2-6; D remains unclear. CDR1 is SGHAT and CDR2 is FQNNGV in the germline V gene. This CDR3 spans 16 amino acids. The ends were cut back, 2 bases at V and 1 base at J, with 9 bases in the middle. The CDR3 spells CASSLYTGSGANVLTF. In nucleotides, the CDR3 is TGTGCCAGCAGCTTATATACCGGGTCTGGGGCCAACGTCCTGACTTTC.

The CDR3 sequence is CAWSLQGWNQPQHF. The CDR3 nucleotides are TGTGCCTGGAGTCTACAGGGGTGGAATCAGCCCCAGCATTTT. The chain has TRBV30 and TRBJ1-5, with 7 bases matching TRBD1. This CDR3 is 14 amino acids long. Trimming removed 2 bases from V and 4 bases from J; junction bases left unmatched: 5. CDR1 and CDR2 from the germline V gene are GTSNPN and SVGIG (reference sequence).

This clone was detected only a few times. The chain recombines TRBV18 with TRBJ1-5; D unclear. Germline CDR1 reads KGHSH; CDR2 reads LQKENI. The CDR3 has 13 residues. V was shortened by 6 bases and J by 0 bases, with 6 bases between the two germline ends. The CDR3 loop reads CASSGDSNQPQHF. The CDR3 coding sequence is TGTGCCAGCTCCGGGGATAGCAATCAGCCCCAGCATTTT.

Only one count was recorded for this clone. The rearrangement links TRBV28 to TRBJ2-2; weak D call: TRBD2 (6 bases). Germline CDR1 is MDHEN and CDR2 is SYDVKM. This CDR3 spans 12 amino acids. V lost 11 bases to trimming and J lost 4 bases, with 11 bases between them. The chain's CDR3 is CAGGLGTGELFF. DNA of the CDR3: TGTGCCGGGGGACTGGGCACCGGGGAGCTGTTTTTT. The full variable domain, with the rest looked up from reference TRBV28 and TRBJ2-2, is DVKVTQSSRYLVKRTGEKVFLECVQDMDHENMFWYRQDPGLGLRLIYFSYDVKMKEKGDIPEGYSVSREKKERFSLILESASTNQTSMYLCAGGLGTGELFFGEGSRLTVL.

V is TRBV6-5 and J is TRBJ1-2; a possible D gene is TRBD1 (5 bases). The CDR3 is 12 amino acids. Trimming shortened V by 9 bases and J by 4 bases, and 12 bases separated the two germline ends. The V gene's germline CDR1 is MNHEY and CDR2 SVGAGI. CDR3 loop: CASDRASYGYTF. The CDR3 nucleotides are TGTGCCAGTGACAGAGCCTCCTATGGCTACACCTTC.